The 16 T cell receptor beta chains presented below share a single source sample, sequenced in a study of shared clonotypes between healthy human individuals. Using immunoSEQ multiplex PCR, the repertoire was profiled, and TCRdb retains in-frame clones only, with some absent. The sample holds about 2.4 million clones, approximately 90% seen once. Sequenced input: naive CD4+ T cells sorted from blood. Subset specified: CD45RA+ positively selected. The source of these receptors is a man aged 18 to 29 in good health.

The V call is TRBV27, the J call TRBJ2-3, with TRBD1 matching over 8 bases. With 8 bases clipped from V and 1 base from J, the junction kept 8 bases outside the gene matches. This CDR3 is built from 15 residues. In germline, CDR1 is MNHEY, CDR2 SMNVEV (reference sequence). In nucleotides, the CDR3 is TGTGCCAGCGGACCATTGGGACAGGGCACAGATACGCAGTATTTT. Translation gives CASGPLGQGTDTQYF.

This clone came up once. The chain uses TRBV9 and TRBJ1-5, with D perhaps TRBD1 (6 bases). Germline CDR1 reads SGDLS; CDR2 reads YYNGEE. V was shortened by 0 bases and J by 4 bases, with 8 bases between the two germline ends. This CDR3 is built from 14 residues. CDR3 protein: CASSVEGENQPQHF. Here the CDR3 DNA reads TGTGCCAGCAGCGTAGAGGGGGAGAATCAGCCCCAGCATTTT.

The chain combines TRBV6-1 with TRBJ2-1; D gene unclear. Trimming took 2 bases from V and 1 from J, leaving 15 bases between them. CDR3 length: 17 residues. Germline CDR1 is MNHNS and CDR2 is SASEGT. This chain's CDR3 is CASSESDGLPSYNEQFF. The CDR3 region has the DNA TGTGCCAGCAGTGAATCGGACGGGCTCCCTTCCTACAATGAGCAGTTCTTC.

The genes are TRBV5-6 and TRBJ2-7, with TRBD1 identical over 9 bases. V gave up 4 bases and J gave up 3 bases; unmatched junction bases: 14. The CDR3 totals 17 residues. CDR1 SGHDT and CDR2 YYEEEE come from the germline V gene. CDR3 sequence (DNA): TGTGCCAGCAGCCCGGGGACAGGGCAATTGGGTTTCTACGAGCAGTACTTC. Protein sequence: CASSPGTGQLGFYEQYF.

This CDR3 is CASSERGGPNEKLFF. In DNA form, the CDR3 reads TGTGCCAGCAGTGAAAGGGGGGGCCCTAATGAAAAACTGTTTTTT. The chain carries TRBV2 and TRBJ1-4; possible D gene TRBD1, 6 bases. V lost 2 bases, J lost 3 bases, and 10 bases lay in between. Per germline, CDR1 SNHLY and CDR2 FYNNEI. The CDR3 covers 15 residues.

The chain has TRBV5-1 and TRBJ2-1; possible D gene TRBD2, 6 bases. CDR1 is SGHRS and CDR2 is YFSETQ in the germline V gene. Trimming took off 2 bases at V and 4 bases at J, with 13 bases between the two ends. This CDR3 is 15 amino acids long. The CDR3 coding sequence is TGCGCCAGCAGCTTTGGCGGGGAACTTTACAATGAGCAGTTCTTC. This translates into CASSFGGELYNEQFF.

On this clone: Distinct nucleotide sequences in the sample also encode this CDR3. The V gene is TRBV2, the J gene TRBJ2-7; 9 positions match TRBD1. Trimming at V came to 8 bases and at J to 3 bases, leaving 2 bases not matched to a gene. This CDR3 spans 12 amino acids. CDR1 and CDR2 (germline): SNHLY, FYNNEI. The CDR3 region is CASEGQGYEQYF. Here the CDR3 DNA reads TGTGCCAGCGAGGGACAGGGCTACGAGCAGTACTTC.

For the CDR3, the DNA is TGTGCCAGCAGCGCGACCAGTGACACTAATTTCAATGAGCAGTTCTTC. This codes for CASSATSDTNFNEQFF. This chain links TRBV9 with TRBJ2-1; no firm D call. V was cut by 3 bases and J by 6 bases, with 19 bases left in between. The CDR3 is 16 residues long. The V gene's germline CDR1 is SGDLS and CDR2 YYNGEE. The full variable domain, rest sourced from reference TRBV9 and TRBJ2-1, is DSGVTQTPKHLITATGQRVTLRCSPRSGDLSVYWYQQSLDQGLQFLIQYYNGEERAKGNILERFSAQQFPDLHSELNLSSLELGDSALYFCASSATSDTNFNEQFFGPGTRLTVL.

J is TRBJ1-5 and V is TRBV30, with D tentatively TRBD1 (5 bases). CDR3 length: 15 amino acids. V was clipped by 5 bases and J by 1 base, with 15 bases between them. CDR1 GTSNPN and CDR2 SVGIG come from the germline V gene (reference sequence). CDR3 bases: TGTGCCTGGGGGGCCCAGGGTCCCAGCAATCAGCCCCAGCATTTT. Translating gives CAWGAQGPSNQPQHF. The full variable domain, in which reference TRBV30 and TRBJ1-5 provide the parts outside the CDR3, is SQTIHQWPATLVQPVGSPLSLECTVEGTSNPNLYWYRQAAGRGLQLLFYSVGIGQISSEVPQNLSASRPQDRQFILSSKKLLLSDSGFYLCAWGAQGPSNQPQHFGDGTRLSIL.

The chain employs TRBV5-8 and TRBJ2-2; D is uncertain. The germline gives CDR1 SGHTS, CDR2 YDEGEE. Trimming took off 2 bases at V and 1 base at J, with 3 bases between the two ends. The CDR3 has 13 amino acids. The CDR3 loop reads CASSFGNTGELFF. CDR3 coding DNA: TGTGCCAGCAGCTTCGGGAACACCGGGGAGCTGTTTTTT.

This chain joins TRBV19 and TRBJ1-6; D uncertain. Trimming removed 1 base from V and 7 bases from J, with 11 bases in between. CDR1 LNHDA and CDR2 SQIVND come from the germline V gene (reference sequence). The CDR3 is 15 amino acids. The CDR3 is CASSIVPGPNSPLHF. CDR3 bases: TGTGCCAGTAGTATAGTCCCAGGCCCGAATTCACCCCTCCACTTT.

As DNA, the CDR3 is TGTGCCAGCTCACTCTCCGGGACAGGCACAGATACGCAGTATTTT. It translates to CASSLSGTGTDTQYF. The chain employs TRBV18 and TRBJ2-3; 7 positions agree with TRBD1. From germline, CDR1 is KGHSH and CDR2 LQKENI. The CDR3 length is 15 residues. Trimming at V came to 4 bases and at J to 1 base, leaving 5 bases not matched to a gene.

The chain carries TRBV7-3 and TRBJ1-6, with D possibly being TRBD1 (6 bases). The CDR3 is made up of 14 amino acids. V shed 5 bases and J shed 6 bases, with 11 bases lying between them. Germline CDR1 reads SGHTA; CDR2 reads FQGTGA. The CDR3 reads CASSEQGPNSPLHF. In nucleotides, the CDR3 is TGTGCCAGCAGCGAACAGGGACCTAATTCACCCCTCCACTTT.

The J gene is TRBJ2-1, the V gene TRBV12-2; TRBD2 is the table's D call and was not checked against the DNA. TRBV12-2 is noted as a pseudogene. The CDR3 is made up of 15 amino acids. The CDR3 protein is CASRLELAGNNEQFF. As DNA, the CDR3 is TGTGCAAGTCGCTTAGAACTAGCGGGAAACAATGAGCAGTTCTTC.

The gene calls are TRBV30 and TRBJ2-2; D is undetermined. CDR1 and CDR2 from the germline V gene are GTSNPN and SVGIG (reference sequence). Trimming left V 1 base short and J 4 bases short, with 7 bases between. The length of the CDR3 is 13 residues. The CDR3 region is CAWSDRFTGELFF. The CDR3 nucleotides are TGTGCCTGGAGTGACAGATTCACCGGGGAGCTGTTTTTT.

The chain has TRBV5-1 and TRBJ1-1; TRBD1 might be the D (6 bases). V dropped 5 bases and J dropped 3 bases, with 14 bases sitting between them. This CDR3 contains 14 residues. Germline V gives CDR1 SGHRS, CDR2 YFSETQ. The CDR3 region has the DNA TGCGCCAGCAGGGAGGGGGGGAAGGACACTGAAGCTTTCTTT. Amino acids: CASREGGKDTEAFF.